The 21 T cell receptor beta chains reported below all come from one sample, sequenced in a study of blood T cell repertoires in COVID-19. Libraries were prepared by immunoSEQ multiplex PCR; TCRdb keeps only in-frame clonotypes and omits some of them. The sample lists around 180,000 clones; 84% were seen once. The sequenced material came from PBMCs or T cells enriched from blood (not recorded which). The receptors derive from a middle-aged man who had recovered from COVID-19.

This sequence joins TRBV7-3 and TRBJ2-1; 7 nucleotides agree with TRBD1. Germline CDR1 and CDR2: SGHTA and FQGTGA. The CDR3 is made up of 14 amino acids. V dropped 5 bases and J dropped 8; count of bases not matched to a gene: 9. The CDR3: CASSADRFFDEQFF. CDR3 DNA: TGTGCCAGCAGCGCGGACAGGTTTTTTGATGAGCAGTTCTTC.

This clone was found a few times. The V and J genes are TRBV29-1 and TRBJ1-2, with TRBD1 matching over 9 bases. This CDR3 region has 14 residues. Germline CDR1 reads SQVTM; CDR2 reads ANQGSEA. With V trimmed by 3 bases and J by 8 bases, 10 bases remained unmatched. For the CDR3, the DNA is TGCAGCGTTGACCCTCGGGGGACAGGGCTCGGCTACACCTTC. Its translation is CSVDPRGTGLGYTF.

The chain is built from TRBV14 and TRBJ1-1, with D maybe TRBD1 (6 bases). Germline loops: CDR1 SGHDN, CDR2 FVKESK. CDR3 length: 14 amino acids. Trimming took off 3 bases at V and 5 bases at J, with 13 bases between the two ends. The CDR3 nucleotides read TGTGCCAGCAGCCAGGGCAGGGGACGAACTGAAGCTTTCTTT. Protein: CASSQGRGRTEAFF.

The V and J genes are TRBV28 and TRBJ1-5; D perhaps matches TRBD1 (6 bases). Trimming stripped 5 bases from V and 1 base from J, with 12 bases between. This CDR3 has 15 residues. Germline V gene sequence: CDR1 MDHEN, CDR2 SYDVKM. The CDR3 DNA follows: TGTGCCAGCAGTATCCGAGGGGGAAGCAATCAGCCCCAGCATTTT. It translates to CASSIRGGSNQPQHF.

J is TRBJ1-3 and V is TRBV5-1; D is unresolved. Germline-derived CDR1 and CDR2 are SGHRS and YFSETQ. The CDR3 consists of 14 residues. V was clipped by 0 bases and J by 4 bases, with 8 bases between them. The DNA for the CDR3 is TGCGCCAGCAGCTTGGAAGGGAGGGGAAACACCATATATTTT. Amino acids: CASSLEGRGNTIYF.

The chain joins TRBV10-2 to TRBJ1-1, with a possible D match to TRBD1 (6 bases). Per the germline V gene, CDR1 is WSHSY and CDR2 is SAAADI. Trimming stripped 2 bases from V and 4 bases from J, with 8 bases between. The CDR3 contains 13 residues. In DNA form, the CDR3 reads TGCGCCAGCAGTGAGCAGGGGAGCACTGAAGCTTTCTTT. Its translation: CASSEQGSTEAFF.

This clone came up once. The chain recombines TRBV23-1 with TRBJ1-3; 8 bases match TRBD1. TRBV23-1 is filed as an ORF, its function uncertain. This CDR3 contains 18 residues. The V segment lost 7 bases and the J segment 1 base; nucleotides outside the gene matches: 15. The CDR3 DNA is TGCGCCAGCAAGGTATCGGCAGGGGGCCTTATTTCTGGAAACACCATATATTTT. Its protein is CASKVSAGGLISGNTIYF.

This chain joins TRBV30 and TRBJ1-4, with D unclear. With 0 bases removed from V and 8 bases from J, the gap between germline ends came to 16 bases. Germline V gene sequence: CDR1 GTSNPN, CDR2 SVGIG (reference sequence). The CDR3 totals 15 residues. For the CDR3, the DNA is TGTGCCTGGAGTGTACTACCAGCAACAAGCGAAAAACTGTTTTTT. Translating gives CAWSVLPATSEKLFF.

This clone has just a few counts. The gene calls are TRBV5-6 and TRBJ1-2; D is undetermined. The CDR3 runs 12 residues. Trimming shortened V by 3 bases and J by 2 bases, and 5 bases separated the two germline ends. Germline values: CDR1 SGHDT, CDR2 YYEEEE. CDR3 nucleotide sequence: TGTGCCAGCAGCTGGCCGAACTATGGCTACACCTTC. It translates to CASSWPNYGYTF.

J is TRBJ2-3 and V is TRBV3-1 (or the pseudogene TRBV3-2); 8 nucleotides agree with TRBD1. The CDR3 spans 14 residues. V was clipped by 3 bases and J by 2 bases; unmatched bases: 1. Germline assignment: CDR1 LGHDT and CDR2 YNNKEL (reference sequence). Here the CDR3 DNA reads TGTGCCAGCAGCCAGACAGGGGCCACAGATACGCAGTATTTT. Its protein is CASSQTGATDTQYF.

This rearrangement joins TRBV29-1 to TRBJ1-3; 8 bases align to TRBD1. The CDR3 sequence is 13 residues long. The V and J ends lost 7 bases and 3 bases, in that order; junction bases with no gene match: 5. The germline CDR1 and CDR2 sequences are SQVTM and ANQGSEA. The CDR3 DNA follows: TGCAGCGCCGGACAGGGCGATGGAAACACCATATATTTT. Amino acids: CSAGQGDGNTIYF.

In nucleotides, the CDR3 is TGTGCCAGCAGCTTATATAGCGGGGGCACAGATACGCAGTATTTT. It yields the protein CASSLYSGGTDTQYF. The genes are TRBV5-5 and TRBJ2-3, with TRBD2 matching 8 bases. This CDR3 is built from 15 residues. CDR1 SGHKS and CDR2 YYEKEE come from the germline V gene (reference sequence). Trimming removed 2 bases from V and 1 base from J; junction bases left unmatched: 3.

In nucleotides, the CDR3 is TGCGCCAGCAGCTTGCCGGGAACCGGGGAGCTGTTTTTT. This gives the protein CASSLPGTGELFF. This sequence joins TRBV5-1 and TRBJ2-2; perhaps TRBD2 as D (5 bases). The CDR3 runs to 13 residues. CDR1 and CDR2 from the germline V gene are SGHRS and YFSETQ. Deletions cut 1 base from V and 5 bases from J, with 6 bases between.

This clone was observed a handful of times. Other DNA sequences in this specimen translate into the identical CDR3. The CDR3 DNA follows: TGTGCCAGCAGTGAGTACAGGGCCGAAAAACTGTTTTTT. Translating gives CASSEYRAEKLFF. The V and J genes are TRBV6-1 and TRBJ1-4; D is possibly TRBD1 (6 bases). Germline CDR1 is MNHNS and CDR2 is SASEGT. The CDR3 spans 13 residues. Trimming stripped 3 bases from V and 8 bases from J, with 10 bases between.

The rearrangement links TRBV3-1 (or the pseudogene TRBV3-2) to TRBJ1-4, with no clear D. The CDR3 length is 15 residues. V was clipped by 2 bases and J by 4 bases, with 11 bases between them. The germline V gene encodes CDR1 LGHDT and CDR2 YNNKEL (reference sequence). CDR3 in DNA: TGTGCCAGCAGCCAATCTCACGGTAATAATGAAAAACTGTTTTTT. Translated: CASSQSHGNNEKLFF.

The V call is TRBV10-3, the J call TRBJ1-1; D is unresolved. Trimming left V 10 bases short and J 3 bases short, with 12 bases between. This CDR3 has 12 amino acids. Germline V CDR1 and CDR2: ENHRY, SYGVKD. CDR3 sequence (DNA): TGTGCCACGTTAGGGAGTGACACTGAAGCTTTCTTT. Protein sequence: CATLGSDTEAFF.

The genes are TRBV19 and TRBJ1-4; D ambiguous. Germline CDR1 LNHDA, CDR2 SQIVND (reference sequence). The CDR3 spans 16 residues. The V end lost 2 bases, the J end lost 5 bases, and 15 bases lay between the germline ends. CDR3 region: CASSISVMAANEKLFF. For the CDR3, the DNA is TGTGCCAGTAGTATATCGGTTATGGCAGCGAATGAAAAACTGTTTTTT.

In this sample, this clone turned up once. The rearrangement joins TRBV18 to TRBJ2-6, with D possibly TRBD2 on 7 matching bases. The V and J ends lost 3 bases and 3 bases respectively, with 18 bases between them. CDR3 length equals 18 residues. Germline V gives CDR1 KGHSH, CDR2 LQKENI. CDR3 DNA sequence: TGTGCCAGCTCACCTTCTGTCGCGGGGGCGTTTGGGGCCAACGTCCTGACTTTC. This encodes CASSPSVAGAFGANVLTF.

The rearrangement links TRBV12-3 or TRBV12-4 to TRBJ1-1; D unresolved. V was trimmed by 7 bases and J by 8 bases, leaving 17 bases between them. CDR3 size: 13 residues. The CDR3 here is CASIRREHREAFF. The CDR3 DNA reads TGTGCCAGCATCAGGCGGGAACACCGGGAAGCTTTCTTT.

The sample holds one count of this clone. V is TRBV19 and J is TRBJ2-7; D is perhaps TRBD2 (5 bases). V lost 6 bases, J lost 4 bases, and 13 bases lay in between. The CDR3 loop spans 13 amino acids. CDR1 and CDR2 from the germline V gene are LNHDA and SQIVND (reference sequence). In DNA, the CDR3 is TGTGCCAGTAGCGCGACGGGGTCATACGAGCAGTACTTC. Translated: CASSATGSYEQYF.

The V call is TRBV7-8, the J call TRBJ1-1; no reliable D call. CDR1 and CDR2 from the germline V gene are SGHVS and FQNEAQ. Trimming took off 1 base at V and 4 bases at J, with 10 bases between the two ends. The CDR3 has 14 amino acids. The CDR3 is CASSLGGRSTEAFF. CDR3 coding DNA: TGTGCCAGCAGCTTAGGTGGCAGGTCCACTGAAGCTTTCTTT.